Below, 3 T cell receptor beta chains from the same sample are listed, as sequenced in a study of cytomegalovirus exposure and HLA in healthy donors. With 60 Vbeta and 13 Jbeta primers, the PCR was carried out. Assay: immunoSEQ multiplex PCR; the TCRdb copy retains only in-frame clones and omits some. The profile shows 200,000 to 300,000 clones, approximately 84% of them singletons. The specimen sequenced was PBMCs. The source is a woman aged 35 to 49 in good health and CMV-seropositive.

The chain is built from TRBV18 and TRBJ2-7; TRBD1 matches at 7 bases. The ends lost 1 base at V and 0 bases at J; junction bases unmatched: 3. Germline CDR1 is KGHSH and CDR2 is LQKENI. The CDR3 extends over 15 amino acids. The CDR3, as DNA: TGTGCCAGCTCACCACTGACAGGGAGCTCCTACGAGCAGTACTTC. It codes for CASSPLTGSSYEQYF.

The chain is built from TRBV11-3 and TRBJ1-1; 8 bases fit TRBD1. Germline V lookup: CDR1 SGHNT, CDR2 YENEEA. This CDR3 comprises 16 residues. The ends lost 5 bases at V and 5 bases at J; junction bases unmatched: 13. In DNA, the CDR3 is TGTGCCAGCAGCCCATCCCGCGGACAGGGTCTTACTGAAGCTTTCTTT. This codes for CASSPSRGQGLTEAFF.

The chain joins TRBV7-9 to TRBJ2-7; a weak D match, TRBD2 (5 bases). The CDR3 extends over 11 amino acids. Germline values: CDR1 SEHNR, CDR2 FQNEAQ (reference sequence). Trimming left V 4 bases short and J 6 bases short, with 7 bases between. In DNA, the CDR3 is TGTGCCAGCAGCTCCGAGGGCGAGCAGTACTTC. It encodes CASSSEGEQYF.